This is a list of T cell receptor beta chains from one sample in a study of CXCR3-negative and CXCR3-positive naive CD8 T cells. TCRdb reprocessed the 5' RACE reads, keeping one entry per CDR3 protein, no DNA. The table for this sample gives 55,000 to 75,000 distinct CDR3 sequences. The specimen sequenced was naive CXCR3+ CD8+ T cells from blood. The origin of the receptors is a human donor in good health. Some clones in this sample may be carry-over from other donors' samples. Each CDR3 is given with its conserved first and last residue.

J: TRBJ2-1; V: TRBV28; CDR3: CASSLLGQGFYNEQFF
J: TRBJ1-5; V: TRBV3-1; CDR3: CASSQDKDRVNQPQHF
J: TRBJ2-1; V: TRBV10-3; CDR3: CAISGGQGVNEQFF
J: TRBJ2-1; V: TRBV5-1; CDR3: CASSLVRNEQFF
J: TRBJ2-5; V: TRBV7-9; CDR3: CASSLEPGRQETQYF
J: TRBJ2-5; V: TRBV18; CDR3: CASSPSRGTMRETQYF
J: TRBJ2-3; V: TRBV3-1; CDR3: CASSPGGPTDTQYF
J: TRBJ2-6; V: TRBV14; CDR3: CASREQDGYSGANVLTF
J: TRBJ2-1; V: TRBV6-2/TRBV6-3; CDR3: CASSGTGSSYNEQFF
J: TRBJ2-1; V: TRBV15; CDR3: CATSKGQGSPNEQFF
J: TRBJ2-7; V: TRBV4-3; CDR3: CASSQDQSGIDEQYF
J: TRBJ2-7; V: TRBV5-1; CDR3: CASSLPGTQSSYEQYF
J: TRBJ2-1; V: TRBV9; CDR3: CASSVAWAAGEHYNEQFF
J: TRBJ2-5; V: TRBV2; CDR3: CASSDSGVGGETQYF
J: TRBJ1-2; V: TRBV4-3; CDR3: CASSEKTPTNYGYTF
J: TRBJ2-7; V: TRBV4-3; CDR3: CASSQTSGGSYEQYF
J: TRBJ2-2; V: TRBV11-3; CDR3: CASSSNSPPPGELFF
J: TRBJ1-2; V: TRBV7-9; CDR3: CASSLSTGEDNYGYTF
J: TRBJ2-4; V: TRBV7-2; CDR3: CASSLLLGPSGAGNIQYF
J: TRBJ2-2; V: TRBV28; CDR3: CASRNPRVGSGDNTGELFF
J: TRBJ2-7; V: TRBV4-3; CDR3: CASSQGLTQGHEQYF
J: TRBJ2-3; V: TRBV11-2; CDR3: CASSQYRDVILADTQYF
J: TRBJ1-5; V: TRBV7-7; CDR3: CASSFVPLGGARVSNQPQHF
J: TRBJ2-1; V: TRBV29-1; CDR3: CSVEISGGPNEQFF
J: TRBJ2-7; V: TRBV29-1; CDR3: CSARGGRSYEQYF
J: TRBJ1-5; V: TRBV25-1; CDR3: CASSDLGNSNQPQHF
J: TRBJ2-5; V: TRBV7-2; CDR3: CASSIEGRQETQYF
J: TRBJ2-1; V: TRBV3-1; CDR3: CASSQRTSGGNEQFF
J: TRBJ2-5; V: TRBV7-6; CDR3: CASSQRASGETQYF
J: TRBJ1-1; V: TRBV19; CDR3: CASSIGTRSLESAFF
J: TRBJ2-2; V: TRBV7-8; CDR3: CASSLAVTGELFF
J: TRBJ2-1; V: TRBV5-5; CDR3: CASTQAGLNEQFF
J: TRBJ1-1; V: TRBV7-6; CDR3: CASSPVTGRPPEAFF
J: TRBJ2-1; V: TRBV20-1; CDR3: CSAKSAGTSVHNEQFF
J: TRBJ1-4; V: TRBV7-9; CDR3: CASTRQGLNEKLFF
J: TRBJ2-1; V: TRBV6-5; CDR3: CASSFDRADEQFF
J: TRBJ1-5; V: TRBV6-2/TRBV6-3; CDR3: CASKREGSNQPQHF
J: TRBJ2-3; V: TRBV15; CDR3: CATSSAQGVADTQYF
J: TRBJ2-1; V: TRBV24-1; CDR3: CATSDTRDTSEYNEQFF
J: TRBJ2-1; V: TRBV4-1; CDR3: CASSHIEGGVKDEQFF
J: TRBJ1-1; V: TRBV10-3; CDR3: CAISGTQGRTEAFF
J: TRBJ1-5; V: TRBV27; CDR3: CASSTGQGGNQPQHF